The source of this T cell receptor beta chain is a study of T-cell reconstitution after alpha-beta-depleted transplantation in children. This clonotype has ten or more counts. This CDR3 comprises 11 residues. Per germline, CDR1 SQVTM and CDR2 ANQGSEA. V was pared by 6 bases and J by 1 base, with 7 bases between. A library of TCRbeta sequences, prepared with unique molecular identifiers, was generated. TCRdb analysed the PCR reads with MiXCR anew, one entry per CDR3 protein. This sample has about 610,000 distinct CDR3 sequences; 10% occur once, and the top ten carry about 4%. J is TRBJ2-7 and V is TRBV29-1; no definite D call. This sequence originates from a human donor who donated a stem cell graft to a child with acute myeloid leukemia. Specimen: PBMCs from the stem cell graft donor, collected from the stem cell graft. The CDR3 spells CSVASSYEQYF. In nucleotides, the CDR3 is TGCAGCGTCGCTTCTTCCTACGAGCAGTACTTC.